This T cell receptor beta chain is from a study of control samples from healthy donors and cancer patients. The V end lost 6 bases, the J end lost 5 bases, and 8 bases lay between the germline ends. This CDR3 spans 13 amino acids. From germline, CDR1 is WNHNN and CDR2 SYGVQD (reference sequence). Repertoires were generated with immunoSEQ multiplex PCR, while TCRdb's copy carries only in-frame clones and drops some. Here the sample spans about 92,000 clones, roughly four fifths being singletons. Sequencing input: blood. This TCR came from a woman aged 55-70 years in good health. This chain links TRBV10-1 with TRBJ1-6; D not resolved. CDR3 amino acids: CASREGNNSPLHF. The CDR3 DNA reads TGCGCCAGCAGGGAAGGGAATAATTCACCCCTCCACTTT.